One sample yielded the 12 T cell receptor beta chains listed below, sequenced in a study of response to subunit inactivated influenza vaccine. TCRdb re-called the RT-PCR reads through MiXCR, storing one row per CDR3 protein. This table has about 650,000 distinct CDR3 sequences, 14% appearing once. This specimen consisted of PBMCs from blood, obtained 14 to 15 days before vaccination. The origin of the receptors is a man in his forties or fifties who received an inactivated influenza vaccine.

CDR3 nucleotide sequence: TGCAGTGCTAGAGTTGAGGGGGGGCCTTTTGAGCAGTTCTTC. Translating it yields CSARVEGGPFEQFF. The V call is TRBV20-1, the J call TRBJ2-1; maybe TRBD2 (7 bases). CDR3 length: 14 amino acids. Germline CDR1 DFQATT, CDR2 SNEGSKA (reference sequence). V lost 1 base to trimming and J lost 9 bases, with 16 bases between them.

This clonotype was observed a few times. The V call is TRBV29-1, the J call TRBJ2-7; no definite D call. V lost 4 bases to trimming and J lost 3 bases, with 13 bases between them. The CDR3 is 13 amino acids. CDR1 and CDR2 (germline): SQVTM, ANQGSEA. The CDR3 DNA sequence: TGCAGCGTTGCCAGCGCGACCAACTACGAGCAGTACTTC. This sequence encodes CSVASATNYEQYF.

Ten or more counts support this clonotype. The CDR3 sequence is CASSQDSRAIQYF. In nucleotides, the CDR3 is TGTGCCAGCAGCCAAGATTCGAGGGCAATTCAGTACTTC. The chain employs TRBV4-2 and TRBJ2-4; the D gene is possibly TRBD2 (5 bases). This CDR3 spans 13 amino acids. Trimming took 0 bases from V and 10 from J, leaving 10 bases between them. Per the germline V gene, CDR1 is LGHNA and CDR2 is YNFKEQ.

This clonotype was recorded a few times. The CDR3, as DNA: TGCGCCAGCAGCCAAGGGGACACGGCCACCGGGGAGCTGTTTTTT. Its translation: CASSQGDTATGELFF. This chain joins TRBV4-3 and TRBJ2-2, with a possible D match to TRBD1 (6 bases). Germline V gene lookup returns CDR1 LGHNA and CDR2 YSLEER. The V end lost 1 base, the J end lost 4 bases, and 10 bases lay between the germline ends. This CDR3 contains 15 residues.

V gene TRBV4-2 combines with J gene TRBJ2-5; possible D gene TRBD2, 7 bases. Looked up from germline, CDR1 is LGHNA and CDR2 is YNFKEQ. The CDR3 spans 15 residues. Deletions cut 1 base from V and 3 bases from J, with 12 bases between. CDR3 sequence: CASSQGGGDKETQYF. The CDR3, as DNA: TGTGCCAGCAGCCAAGGAGGGGGGGACAAAGAGACCCAGTACTTC.

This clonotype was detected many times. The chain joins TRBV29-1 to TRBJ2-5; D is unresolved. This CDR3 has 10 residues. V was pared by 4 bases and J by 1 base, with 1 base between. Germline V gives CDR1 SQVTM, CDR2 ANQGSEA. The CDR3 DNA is TGCAGCGTTGTCCAAGAGACCCAGTACTTC. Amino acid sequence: CSVVQETQYF.

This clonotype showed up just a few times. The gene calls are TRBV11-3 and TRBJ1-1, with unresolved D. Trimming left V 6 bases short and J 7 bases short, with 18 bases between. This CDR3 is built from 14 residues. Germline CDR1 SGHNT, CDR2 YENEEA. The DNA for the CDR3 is TGTGCCAGCAGTCTGCAGGCGGATGCGGGTGAAGCTTTCTTT. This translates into CASSLQADAGEAFF.

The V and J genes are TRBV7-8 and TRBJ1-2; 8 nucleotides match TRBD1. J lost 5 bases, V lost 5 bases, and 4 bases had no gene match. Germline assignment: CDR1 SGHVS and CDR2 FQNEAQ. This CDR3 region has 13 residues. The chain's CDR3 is CASSPQGGYGYTF. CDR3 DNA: TGTGCCAGCAGCCCACAGGGGGGTTATGGCTACACCTTC.

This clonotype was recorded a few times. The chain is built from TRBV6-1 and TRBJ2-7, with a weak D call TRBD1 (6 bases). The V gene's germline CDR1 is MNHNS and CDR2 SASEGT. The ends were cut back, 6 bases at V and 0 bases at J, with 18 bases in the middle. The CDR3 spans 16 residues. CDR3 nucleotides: TGTGCCAGCAGCCGCACTCCCGGGACAAGCTCCTACGAGCAGTACTTC. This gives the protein CASSRTPGTSSYEQYF.

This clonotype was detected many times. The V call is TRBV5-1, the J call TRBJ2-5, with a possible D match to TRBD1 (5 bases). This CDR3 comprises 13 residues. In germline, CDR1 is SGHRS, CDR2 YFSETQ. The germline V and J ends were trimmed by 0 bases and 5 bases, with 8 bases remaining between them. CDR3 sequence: CASSLGNRETQYF. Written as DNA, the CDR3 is TGCGCCAGCAGCTTGGGGAACAGGGAGACCCAGTACTTC.

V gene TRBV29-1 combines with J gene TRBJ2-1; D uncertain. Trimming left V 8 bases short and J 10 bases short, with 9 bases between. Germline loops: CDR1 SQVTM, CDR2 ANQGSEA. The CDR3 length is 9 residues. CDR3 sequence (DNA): TGCAGCATCAGCGCGGAGCAGTTCTTC. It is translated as CSISAEQFF.

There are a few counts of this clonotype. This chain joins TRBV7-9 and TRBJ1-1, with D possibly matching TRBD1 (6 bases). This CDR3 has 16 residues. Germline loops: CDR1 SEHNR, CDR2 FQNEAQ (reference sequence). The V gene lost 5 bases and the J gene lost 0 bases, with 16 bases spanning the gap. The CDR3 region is CASSTRGGIMNTEAFF. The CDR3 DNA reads TGTGCCAGCAGCACTCGAGGGGGGATAATGAACACTGAAGCTTTCTTT.